A selection of T cell receptor beta chains follows, all from one sample in a study of control samples from healthy donors and cancer patients. Here immunoSEQ multiplex PCR was the method, and the copy in TCRdb shows in-frame clones only, minus some. The repertoire holds fewer than 95,000 clones, with under 90% as singletons. Sequenced material: blood. These receptors were taken from a woman between 35 and 50 years old in good health. CDR3s include the opening cysteine and the closing phenylalanine or tryptophan.

V: TRBV30
CDR3: CAWTSGGHNEQFF

V: TRBV30
CDR3: CARVILGTEAFF

V: TRBV12-5
CDR3: CASGLRDTNNSPLHF

V: TRBV7-2
CDR3: CASSLQTQLNTEAFF

V: TRBV12-3/TRBV12-4
CDR3: CASSSGVDQPQHF

V: TRBV7-8
CDR3: CASSLEQNTEAFF

V: TRBV4-1
CDR3: CASSPSGGTDTQYF

V: TRBV6-2/TRBV6-3
CDR3: CASSYLGRANGYTF

V: TRBV6-5
CDR3: CASTQGQGSPDTQYF

V: TRBV24-1
CDR3: CATSDPTQQGKNIQYF

V: TRBV4-1
CDR3: CASSQEDGGAYEQYF

V: TRBV6-5
CDR3: CASSYSFGGIGYTF